The 26 T cell receptor beta chains given below trace back to one sample, sequenced in a study of beta chain features in type 1 diabetes. The sequenced template was cDNA made from the entire isolated RNA. The protocol was immunoSEQ multiplex PCR, while the TCRdb copy is restricted to in-frame clones and leaves out a portion. Among 120,000 to 150,000 clones, less than 11% were seen once, and the ten largest hold roughly 1.4%. The specimen sequenced was naive CD4+ T cells from blood. These receptor sequences come from a man between 18 and 35 years old in good health.

This clone has a handful of counts. This chain connects TRBV10-3 to TRBJ2-6, with D possibly being TRBD2 (5 bases). Germline V gene data show CDR1 as ENHRY and CDR2 as SYGVKD. Trimming took off 5 bases at V and 2 bases at J, with 13 bases between the two ends. This CDR3 has 16 amino acids. CDR3 DNA sequence: TGTGCCATCAGTCTGAACCGGGATCCTGGGGCCAACGTCCTGACTTTC. Encoded protein: CAISLNRDPGANVLTF.

The chain combines TRBV15 with TRBJ2-5; possibly TRBD1 for D (5 bases). Trimming pared 0 bases from V and 0 bases from J, leaving 11 bases between. The CDR3 is 16 amino acids. Germline-derived CDR1 and CDR2 are LNHNV and YYDKDF (reference sequence). In DNA form, the CDR3 reads TGTGCCACCAGCAGAGAGCAGGGCAAGAACCAAGAGACCCAGTACTTC. Translation gives CATSREQGKNQETQYF.

V gene TRBV7-2 combines with J gene TRBJ1-2; TRBD1 is a possible D gene (6 bases). This CDR3 region has 15 residues. CDR1 and CDR2 from the germline V gene are SGHTA and FQGNSA. Trimming took 5 bases from V and 8 from J, leaving 21 bases between them. The DNA for the CDR3 is TGTGCCAGCAGCCGCCAACAAAGCGGGGGGACAGGCTACACCTTC. This encodes CASSRQQSGGTGYTF.

J is TRBJ2-1 and V is TRBV29-1; 12 bases line up with TRBD2. This CDR3 contains 17 residues. Germline CDR1 SQVTM, CDR2 ANQGSEA. V gave up 6 bases and J gave up 0 bases; unmatched junction bases: 9. CDR3 nucleotide sequence: TGCAGCGTGACCAGACTAGCGGGGGCAAGCTCCTACAATGAGCAGTTCTTC. This encodes CSVTRLAGASSYNEQFF.

The genes are TRBV6-6 and TRBJ1-5; TRBD1 is a possible D gene (5 bases). Germline V gene lookup returns CDR1 MNHNY and CDR2 SVGAGI (reference sequence). Between the trimmed V and J ends, which lost 7 bases and 7 bases, there was a span of 17 bases. The CDR3 consists of 14 residues. CDR3 protein: CASNLDSVGQPQHF. The CDR3 nucleotides are TGTGCCAGCAACCTAGACAGTGTTGGGCAGCCCCAGCATTTT.

The V call is TRBV4-2, the J call TRBJ2-5; TRBD2 matches 15 bases. Germline V gene sequence: CDR1 LGHNA, CDR2 YNFKEQ. V dropped 2 bases and J dropped 0; count of bases not matched to a gene: 7. There are 19 residues in the CDR3. CDR3 in amino acids: CASSQRGLAGGSYQETQYF. DNA of the CDR3: TGTGCCAGCAGCCAACGCGGACTAGCGGGGGGGTCGTACCAAGAGACCCAGTACTTC.

The chain recombines TRBV7-2 with TRBJ1-4; D ambiguous. Trimming took off 4 bases at V and 7 bases at J, with 7 bases between the two ends. The CDR3 extends over 12 amino acids. Germline V gives CDR1 SGHTA, CDR2 FQGNSA. The CDR3 bases are TGTGCCAGCAGCTCTCGGGGTGAAAAACTGTTTTTT. This codes for CASSSRGEKLFF.

V gene TRBV2 combines with J gene TRBJ1-2; weak D call: TRBD1 (5 bases). There are 13 residues in the CDR3. Trimming removed 2 bases at V and 8 bases at J, with 12 bases between. Germline CDR1 SNHLY, CDR2 FYNNEI. Here the CDR3 DNA reads TGTGCCAGCAGTGAAACACCAGGGTACGGCTACACCTTC. Encoded protein: CASSETPGYGYTF.

The V call is TRBV6-1, the J call TRBJ1-5; D gene ambiguous. Germline CDR1 reads MNHNS; CDR2 reads SASEGT. V lost 1 base and J 7 bases, leaving 14 bases between the germline ends. The CDR3 consists of 15 residues. DNA of the CDR3: TGTGCCAGCAGTGAAGTCGGGGTAGGAAGCCAGCCCCAGCATTTT. Amino acids: CASSEVGVGSQPQHF.

Remarks on this clone: Other nucleotide sequences in the sample specify the same CDR3. The chain has TRBV5-1 and TRBJ1-2; 7 nucleotides agree with TRBD1. The J segment lost 3 bases and the V segment lost 0 bases, leaving 2 bases of the junction unmatched. This CDR3 comprises 14 residues. Per the germline V gene, CDR1 is SGHRS and CDR2 is YFSETQ. Here the CDR3 DNA reads TGCGCCAGCAGCTTGGGTGACAGGGACTATGGCTACACCTTC. Amino acid sequence: CASSLGDRDYGYTF.

This clone has a handful of counts. This chain uses TRBV9 with TRBJ1-2; 10 positions match TRBD1. The CDR3 contains 15 residues. Germline CDR1 and CDR2: SGDLS and YYNGEE. V shed 0 bases, J shed 5 bases, and the junction held 4 bases outside the gene matches. DNA of the CDR3: TGTGCCAGCAGCGTAGACTGGACAGGGGGTTATGGCTACACCTTC. Amino acid sequence: CASSVDWTGGYGYTF.

The V call is TRBV7-2, the J call TRBJ1-4; D is uncertain. The V gene's germline CDR1 is SGHTA and CDR2 FQGNSA. The V end lost 5 bases, the J end lost 0 bases, and 7 bases lay between the germline ends. This CDR3 region has 14 residues. CDR3 protein: CASSMTTTNEKLFF. The CDR3 DNA reads TGTGCCAGCAGCATGACAACAACTAATGAAAAACTGTTTTTT.

This clone appeared a few times. The sample has other DNA sequences that encode this CDR3 too. The V gene is TRBV9, the J gene TRBJ2-5; D perhaps matches TRBD2 (5 bases). Trimming left V 5 bases short and J 1 base short, with 12 bases between. The length of the CDR3 is 14 residues. Germline CDR1 and CDR2: SGDLS and YYNGEE. This chain's CDR3 is CASSRRLAQETQYF. The CDR3 nucleotides read TGTGCCAGCAGTCGGAGGCTTGCCCAAGAGACCCAGTACTTC.

This rearrangement joins TRBV18 to TRBJ2-5; D is undetermined. This CDR3 has 11 amino acids. Per the germline V gene, CDR1 is KGHSH and CDR2 is LQKENI. Deletions cut 3 bases from V and 4 bases from J, with 3 bases between. The CDR3 reads CASSPGETQYF. The CDR3 DNA reads TGTGCCAGCTCACCCGGAGAGACCCAGTACTTC.

This clone was seen a single time. The chain joins TRBV6-1 to TRBJ2-5; possibly TRBD1 for D (6 bases). This CDR3 spans 15 amino acids. CDR1 is MNHNS, CDR2 SASEGT, per germline. Trimming took off 3 bases at V and 1 base at J, with 12 bases between the two ends. The chain's CDR3 is CASSDTGTTQETQYF. The CDR3 DNA sequence: TGTGCCAGCAGTGATACAGGGACGACCCAAGAGACCCAGTACTTC.

This clone was observed a handful of times. The chain is built from TRBV5-1 and TRBJ2-1, with D maybe TRBD1 (5 bases). This CDR3 spans 16 amino acids. Trimming took 2 bases from V and 7 from J, leaving 19 bases between them. CDR1 is SGHRS, CDR2 YFSETQ, per germline. The chain's CDR3 is CASSFSLNKGSNEQFF. The CDR3 DNA sequence: TGCGCCAGCAGCTTTAGCCTTAATAAGGGGTCAAATGAGCAGTTCTTC. The full variable domain, with the rest looked up from reference TRBV5-1 and TRBJ2-1, is KAGVTQTPRYLIKTRGQQVTLSCSPISGHRSVSWYQQTPGQGLQFLFEYFSETQRNKGNFPGRFSGRQFSNSRSEMNVSTLELGDSALYLCASSFSLNKGSNEQFFGPGTRLTVL.

The rearrangement uses TRBV6-5 and TRBJ2-5; D is unresolved. This CDR3 contains 13 residues. Germline values: CDR1 MNHEY, CDR2 SVGAGI. Trimming stripped 5 bases from V and 5 bases from J, with 12 bases between. This chain's CDR3 is CASSLMSAETQYF. CDR3 bases: TGTGCCAGCAGTCTTATGTCCGCGGAGACCCAGTACTTC.

The chain has TRBV29-1 and TRBJ2-7; 8 bases align to TRBD1. V shed 7 bases and J 4 bases; nucleotides not matched to a gene: 6. This CDR3 comprises 12 residues. Germline CDR1 reads SQVTM; CDR2 reads ANQGSEA. The CDR3 coding sequence is TGCAGCGCCCGGACAGGGAGGTACGAGCAGTACTTC. This sequence encodes CSARTGRYEQYF.

V usage is TRBV7-2 and J usage is TRBJ1-2, with 9 bases that match TRBD1. Looked up from germline, CDR1 is SGHTA and CDR2 is FQGNSA. The CDR3 extends over 13 amino acids. Trimming cost V 5 bases and J 12 bases; bases outside gene matches: 10. CDR3 nucleotide sequence: TGTGCCAGCAGCAGGGGACAGGGAGAGAAGAACACCTTC. Translation: CASSRGQGEKNTF.

The sample holds a few counts of this clone. The rearrangement uses TRBV4-3 and TRBJ2-3; TRBD2 might be the D (5 bases). CDR1 and CDR2 (germline): LGHNA, YSLEER. V was trimmed by 0 bases and J by 2 bases, leaving 15 bases between them. The CDR3 sequence is 17 residues long. In DNA form, the CDR3 reads TGCGCCAGCAGCCAAGATTCGAGGACTCACCTCACAGATACGCAGTATTTT. This codes for CASSQDSRTHLTDTQYF.

V and J are TRBV14 and TRBJ2-1; D might be TRBD1 (6 bases). Trimming pared 0 bases from V and 4 bases from J, leaving 16 bases between. The CDR3 covers 17 residues. Germline lookup yields CDR1 SGHDN and CDR2 FVKESK. CDR3 in DNA: TGTGCCAGCAGCCAAGATCTTGTTGCAGGGGAATACAATGAGCAGTTCTTC. Encoded protein: CASSQDLVAGEYNEQFF.

Only a few counts were recorded for this clone. Other DNA sequences of this sample code for an identical CDR3. The chain employs TRBV5-1 and TRBJ2-7; the D gene is possibly TRBD2 (5 bases). Trimming left V 1 base short and J 0 bases short, with 5 bases between. This CDR3 is built from 13 residues. Germline V gene sequence: CDR1 SGHRS, CDR2 YFSETQ. CDR3 amino acids: CASSLTSSYEQYF. CDR3 DNA sequence: TGCGCCAGCAGCTTGACTAGCTCCTACGAGCAGTACTTC.

This rearrangement joins TRBV9 to TRBJ2-5, with 7 bases matching TRBD2. The CDR3 length is 14 residues. CDR1 is SGDLS, CDR2 YYNGEE, per germline. The ends lost 4 bases at V and 1 base at J; junction bases unmatched: 4. The CDR3 reads CASSIKRGQETQYF. The CDR3 region has the DNA TGTGCCAGCAGCATCAAGCGGGGCCAAGAGACCCAGTACTTC.

This clone was observed a few times. The genes are TRBV5-4 and TRBJ2-5, with unresolved D. The CDR3 is 14 amino acids. V shed 0 bases and J shed 2 bases, with 8 bases lying between them. Germline values: CDR1 SGHNT, CDR2 YYREEE (reference sequence). The CDR3 region is CASSLGTVQETQYF. The CDR3 DNA reads as TGTGCCAGCAGCTTGGGAACGGTACAAGAGACCCAGTACTTC.

This clone was seen a handful of times. V gene TRBV19 combines with J gene TRBJ1-6, with 9 positions matching TRBD1. V shed 6 bases and J 7 bases; nucleotides not matched to a gene: 7. CDR3 length: 15 amino acids. Germline V gene lookup returns CDR1 LNHDA and CDR2 SQIVND (reference sequence). CDR3 region: CASRLRDRVNSPLHF. The CDR3 region has the DNA TGTGCCAGTAGGCTAAGGGACAGGGTAAATTCACCCCTCCACTTT. The variable domain in full, completed from reference TRBV19 and TRBJ1-6, reads DGGITQSPKYLFRKEGQNVTLSCEQNLNHDAMYWYRQDPGQGLRLIYYSQIVNDFQKGDIAEGYSVSREKKESFPLTVTSAQKNPTAFYLCASRLRDRVNSPLHFGNGTRLTVT.

This clone was detected a few times. This rearrangement joins TRBV10-1 to TRBJ2-1; TRBD2 matches 12 bases. Germline-derived CDR1 and CDR2 are WNHNN and SYGVQD (reference sequence). This CDR3 is 14 amino acids long. V shed 5 bases and J 8 bases; nucleotides not matched to a gene: 4. The CDR3 region has the DNA TGCGCCAGCAGTAGGTCTAGCGGGGGGGATGAGCAGTTCTTC. This encodes CASSRSSGGDEQFF.